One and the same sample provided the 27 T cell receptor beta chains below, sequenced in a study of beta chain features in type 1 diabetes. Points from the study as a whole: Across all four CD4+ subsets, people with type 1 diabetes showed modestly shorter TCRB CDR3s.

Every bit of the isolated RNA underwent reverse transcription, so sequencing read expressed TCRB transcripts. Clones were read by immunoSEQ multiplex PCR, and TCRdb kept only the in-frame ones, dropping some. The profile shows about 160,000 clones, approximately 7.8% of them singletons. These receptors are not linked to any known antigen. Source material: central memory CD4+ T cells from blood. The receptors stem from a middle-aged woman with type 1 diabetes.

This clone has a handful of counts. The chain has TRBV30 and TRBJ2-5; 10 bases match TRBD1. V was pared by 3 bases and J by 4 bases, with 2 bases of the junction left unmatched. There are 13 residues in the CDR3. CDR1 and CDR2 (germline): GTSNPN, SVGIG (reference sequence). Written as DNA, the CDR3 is TGTGCCTGGAGAAGGACAGGGGGAGAGACCCAGTACTTC. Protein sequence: CAWRRTGGETQYF.

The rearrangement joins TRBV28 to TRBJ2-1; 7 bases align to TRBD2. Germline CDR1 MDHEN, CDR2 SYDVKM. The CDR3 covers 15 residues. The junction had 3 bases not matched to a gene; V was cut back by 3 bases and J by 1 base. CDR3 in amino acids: CASSFGGGSYNEQFF. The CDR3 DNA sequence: TGTGCCAGCAGTTTTGGCGGGGGTTCCTACAATGAGCAGTTCTTC. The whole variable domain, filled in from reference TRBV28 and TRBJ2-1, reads DVKVTQSSRYLVKRTGEKVFLECVQDMDHENMFWYRQDPGLGLRLIYFSYDVKMKEKGDIPEGYSVSREKKERFSLILESASTNQTSMYLCASSFGGGSYNEQFFGPGTRLTVL.

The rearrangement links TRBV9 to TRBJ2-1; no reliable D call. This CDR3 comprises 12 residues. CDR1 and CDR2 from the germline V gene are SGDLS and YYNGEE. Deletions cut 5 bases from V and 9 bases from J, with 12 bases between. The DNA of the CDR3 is TGTGCCAGCAGTTCCGAGGAAGGTGAGCAGTTCTTC. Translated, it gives CASSSEEGEQFF.

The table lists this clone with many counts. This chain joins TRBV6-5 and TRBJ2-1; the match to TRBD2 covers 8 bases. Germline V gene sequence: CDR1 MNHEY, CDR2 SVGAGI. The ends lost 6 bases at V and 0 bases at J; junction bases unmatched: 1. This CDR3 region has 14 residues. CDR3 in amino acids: CASSGLASYNEQFF. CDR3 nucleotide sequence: TGTGCCAGCAGCGGACTAGCCTCCTACAATGAGCAGTTCTTC.

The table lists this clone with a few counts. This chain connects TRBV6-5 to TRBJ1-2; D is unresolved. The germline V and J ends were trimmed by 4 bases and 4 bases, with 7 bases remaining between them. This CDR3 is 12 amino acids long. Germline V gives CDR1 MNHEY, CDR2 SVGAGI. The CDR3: CASSSGSYGYTF. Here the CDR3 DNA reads TGTGCCAGCAGTTCGGGAAGCTATGGCTACACCTTC.

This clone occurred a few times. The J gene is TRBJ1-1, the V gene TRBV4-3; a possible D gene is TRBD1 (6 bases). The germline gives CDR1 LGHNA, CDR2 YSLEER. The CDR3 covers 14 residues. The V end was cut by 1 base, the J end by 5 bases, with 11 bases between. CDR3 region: CASSQAGVRTEAFF. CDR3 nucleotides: TGCGCCAGCAGCCAAGCAGGGGTTCGGACTGAAGCTTTCTTT.

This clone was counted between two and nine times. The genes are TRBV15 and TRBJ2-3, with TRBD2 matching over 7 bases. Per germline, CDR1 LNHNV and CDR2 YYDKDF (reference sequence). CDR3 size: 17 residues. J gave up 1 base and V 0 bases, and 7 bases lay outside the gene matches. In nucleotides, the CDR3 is TGTGCCACCAGCAGAGACCTATTGGGGGGGGGCACAGATACGCAGTATTTT. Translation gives CATSRDLLGGGTDTQYF.

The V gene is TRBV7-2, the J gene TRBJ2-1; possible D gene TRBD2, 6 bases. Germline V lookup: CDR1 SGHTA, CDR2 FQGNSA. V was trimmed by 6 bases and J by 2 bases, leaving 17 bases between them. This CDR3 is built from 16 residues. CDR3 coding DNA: TGTGCCAGCAGTTACCCGGGACTGGCAGCCTACAATGAGCAGTTCTTC. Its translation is CASSYPGLAAYNEQFF.

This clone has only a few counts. This CDR3 is CASSFQRGNQETQYF. CDR3 bases: TGTGCCAGCAGTTTCCAGCGGGGCAACCAAGAGACCCAGTACTTC. V and J are TRBV27 and TRBJ2-5; 7 nucleotides align to TRBD2. J lost 0 bases, V lost 3 bases, and 4 bases had no gene match. Per germline, CDR1 MNHEY and CDR2 SMNVEV (reference sequence). The CDR3 totals 15 residues.

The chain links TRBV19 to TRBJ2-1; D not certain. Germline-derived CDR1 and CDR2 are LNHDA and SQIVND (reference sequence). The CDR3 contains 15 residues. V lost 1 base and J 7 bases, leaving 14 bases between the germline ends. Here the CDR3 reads CASSIATSTGNEQFF. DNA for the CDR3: TGTGCCAGTAGTATAGCGACCTCGACGGGTAATGAGCAGTTCTTC.

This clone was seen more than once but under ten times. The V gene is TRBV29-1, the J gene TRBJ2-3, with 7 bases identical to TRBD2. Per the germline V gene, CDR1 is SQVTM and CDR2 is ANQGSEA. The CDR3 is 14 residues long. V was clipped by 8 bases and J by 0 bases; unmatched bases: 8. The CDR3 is CSSGGDVSTDTQYF. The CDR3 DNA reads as TGCAGCTCTGGGGGGGATGTGAGCACAGATACGCAGTATTTT.

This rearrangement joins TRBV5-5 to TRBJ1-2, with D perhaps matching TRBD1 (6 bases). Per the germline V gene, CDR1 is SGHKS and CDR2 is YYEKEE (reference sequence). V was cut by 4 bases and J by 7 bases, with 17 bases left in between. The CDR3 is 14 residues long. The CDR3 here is CASSRGTGRVGYTF. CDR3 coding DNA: TGTGCCAGCAGCCGTGGTACAGGGCGAGTTGGCTACACCTTC.

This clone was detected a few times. The CDR3 region has the DNA TGTGCCAGCAGCTTAGTGGGGACAGTGAGCAATCAGCCCCAGCATTTT. It codes for CASSLVGTVSNQPQHF. The chain links TRBV7-2 to TRBJ1-5, with 7 nucleotides matching TRBD1. Germline V gives CDR1 SGHTA, CDR2 FQGNSA. After removal of 1 base from V and 1 base from J, the junction contained 4 bases not matched to a gene. This CDR3 has 16 residues.

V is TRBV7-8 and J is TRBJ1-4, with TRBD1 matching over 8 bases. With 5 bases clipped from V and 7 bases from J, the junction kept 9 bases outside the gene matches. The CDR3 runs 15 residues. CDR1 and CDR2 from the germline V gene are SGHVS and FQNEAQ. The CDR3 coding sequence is TGTGCCAGCAGCGGGACAGGCGGGCGAGTTGAAAAACTGTTTTTT. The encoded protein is CASSGTGGRVEKLFF. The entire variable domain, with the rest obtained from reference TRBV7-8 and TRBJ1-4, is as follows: GAGVSQSPRYKVAKRGQDVALRCDPISGHVSLFWYQQALGQGPEFLTYFQNEAQLDKSGLPSDRFFAERPEGSVSTLKIQRTQQEDSAVYLCASSGTGGRVEKLFFGSGTQLSVL.

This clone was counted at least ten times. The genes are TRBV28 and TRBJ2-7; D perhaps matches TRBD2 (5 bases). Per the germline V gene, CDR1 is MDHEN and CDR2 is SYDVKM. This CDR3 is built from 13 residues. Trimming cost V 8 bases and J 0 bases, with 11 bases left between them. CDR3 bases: TGTGCCAGCTTAAGCGGAAACTCCTACGAGCAGTACTTC. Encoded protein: CASLSGNSYEQYF. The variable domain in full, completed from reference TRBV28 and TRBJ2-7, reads DVKVTQSSRYLVKRTGEKVFLECVQDMDHENMFWYRQDPGLGLRLIYFSYDVKMKEKGDIPEGYSVSREKKERFSLILESASTNQTSMYLCASLSGNSYEQYFGPGTRLTVT.

The CDR3 spells CASSLGGEQFF. The CDR3 coding sequence is TGTGCCAGCAGCTTAGGCGGTGAGCAGTTCTTC. The V gene is TRBV7-2, the J gene TRBJ2-1, with D unresolved. The CDR3 consists of 11 residues. Germline assignment: CDR1 SGHTA and CDR2 FQGNSA. Trimming left V 1 base short and J 9 bases short, with 4 bases between.

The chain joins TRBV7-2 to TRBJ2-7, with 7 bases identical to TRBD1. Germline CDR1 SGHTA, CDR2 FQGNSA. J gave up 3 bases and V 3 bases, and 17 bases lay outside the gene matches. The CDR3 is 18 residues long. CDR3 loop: CASSFKGATGKKVYEQYF. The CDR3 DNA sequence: TGTGCCAGCAGCTTCAAGGGGGCGACAGGGAAAAAGGTCTACGAGCAGTACTTC.

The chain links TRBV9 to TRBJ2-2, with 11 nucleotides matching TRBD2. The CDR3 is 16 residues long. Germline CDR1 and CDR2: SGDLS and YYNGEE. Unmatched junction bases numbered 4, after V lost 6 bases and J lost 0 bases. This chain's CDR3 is CASTRLAGTNTGELFF. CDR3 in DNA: TGTGCCAGCACGCGACTAGCGGGAACGAACACCGGGGAGCTGTTTTTT.

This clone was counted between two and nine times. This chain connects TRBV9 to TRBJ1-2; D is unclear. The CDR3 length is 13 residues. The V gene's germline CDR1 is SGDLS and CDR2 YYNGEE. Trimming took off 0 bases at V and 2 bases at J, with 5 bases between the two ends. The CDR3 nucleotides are TGTGCCAGCAGCGTAGCCCAGAACTATGGCTACACCTTC. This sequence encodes CASSVAQNYGYTF.

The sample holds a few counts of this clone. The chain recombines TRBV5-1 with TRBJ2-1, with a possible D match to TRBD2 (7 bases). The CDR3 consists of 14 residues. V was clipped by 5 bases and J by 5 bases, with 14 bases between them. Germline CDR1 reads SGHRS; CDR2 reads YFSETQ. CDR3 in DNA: TGCGCCAGCAGTGTGGGGGGGCCGGACAATGAGCAGTTCTTC. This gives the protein CASSVGGPDNEQFF.

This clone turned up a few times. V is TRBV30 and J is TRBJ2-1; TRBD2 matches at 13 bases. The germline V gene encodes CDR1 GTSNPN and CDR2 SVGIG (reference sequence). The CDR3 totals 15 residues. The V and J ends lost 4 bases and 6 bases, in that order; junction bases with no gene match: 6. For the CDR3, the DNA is TGTGCCTGGACCCCGGGACTAGCGGGATCCAATGAGCAGTTCTTC. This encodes CAWTPGLAGSNEQFF.

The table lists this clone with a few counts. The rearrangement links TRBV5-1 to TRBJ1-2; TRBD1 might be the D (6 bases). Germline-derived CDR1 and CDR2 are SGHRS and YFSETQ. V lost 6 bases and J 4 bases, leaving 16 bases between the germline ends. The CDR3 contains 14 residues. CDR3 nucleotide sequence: TGCGCCAGCACCCCCGGGATGGGGGCCTATGGCTACACCTTC. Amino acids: CASTPGMGAYGYTF.

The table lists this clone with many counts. The CDR3 sequence is CASSLAEDRYEQYF. CDR3 bases: TGCGCCAGCAGCTTGGCCGAAGACAGGTACGAGCAGTACTTC. V is TRBV5-1 and J is TRBJ2-7; D perhaps matches TRBD1 (6 bases). The CDR3 runs to 14 residues. Germline assignment: CDR1 SGHRS and CDR2 YFSETQ. Trimming left V 0 bases short and J 4 bases short, with 11 bases between.

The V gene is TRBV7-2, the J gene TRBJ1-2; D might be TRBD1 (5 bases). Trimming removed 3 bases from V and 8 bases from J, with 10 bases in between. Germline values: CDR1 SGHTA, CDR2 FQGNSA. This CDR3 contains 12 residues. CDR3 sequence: CASSFQGEGYTF. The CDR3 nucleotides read TGTGCCAGCAGCTTTCAGGGTGAAGGCTACACCTTC.

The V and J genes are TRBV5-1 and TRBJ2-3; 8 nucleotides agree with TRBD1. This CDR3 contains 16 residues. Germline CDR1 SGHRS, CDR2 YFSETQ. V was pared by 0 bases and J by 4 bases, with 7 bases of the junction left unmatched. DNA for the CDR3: TGCGCCAGCAGCTTGGAAGGCAGGGGGCCCCCAGATACGCAGTATTTT. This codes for CASSLEGRGPPDTQYF.

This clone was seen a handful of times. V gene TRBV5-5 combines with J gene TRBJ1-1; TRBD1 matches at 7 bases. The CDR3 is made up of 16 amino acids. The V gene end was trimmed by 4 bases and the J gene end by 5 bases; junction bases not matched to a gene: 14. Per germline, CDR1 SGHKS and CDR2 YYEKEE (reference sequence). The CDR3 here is CASSREGAPGGTEAFF. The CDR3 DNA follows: TGTGCCAGCAGCCGGGAGGGAGCCCCAGGGGGGACTGAAGCTTTCTTT.

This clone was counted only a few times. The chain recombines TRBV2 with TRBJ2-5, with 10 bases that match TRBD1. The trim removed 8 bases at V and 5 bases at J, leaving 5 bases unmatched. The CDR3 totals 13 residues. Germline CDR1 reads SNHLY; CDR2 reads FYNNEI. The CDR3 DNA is TGTGCCAGCGGAGGGACAGGGGACGAGACCCAGTACTTC. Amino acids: CASGGTGDETQYF.